Given below is one T cell receptor beta chain in context. The data originate from a study of blood T cell repertoires in COVID-19. Overall study: Researchers got acute and convalescent COVID-19 samples from the United States, Italy and Spain. Nucleic acid was either cDNA or gDNA, and it came from T cells, B-cell-depleted T cells, or PBMCs.

CDR3 length: 14 amino acids. Per germline, CDR1 SGHVS and CDR2 FQNEAQ. V gave up 4 bases and J gave up 8 bases; unmatched junction bases: 5. Original handling: The assay estimated nucleated cells by amplifying reference gene primers. Measured with immunoSEQ multiplex PCR; TCRdb has only the in-frame clones, and not every one. V, J and clone size were drawn from that table, and D and trimming were deduced from the DNA. The repertoire has about 68,000 clones, roughly 80% of them found once; the top ten carry around 25%. The sequence derives from a human donor in a cohort sampled during active COVID-19. V and J are TRBV7-8 and TRBJ1-2, with TRBD1 matching over 12 bases. The sample consisted of peripheral blood. The DNA for the CDR3 is TGTGCCAGCAGCTCGCGGGACAGGGGGCGAGGCTACACCTTC. Translating it yields CASSSRDRGRGYTF.